The 27 T cell receptor beta chains below were found in one sample sequenced in a study of blood T cells in healthy people across ages. Next came a second PCR, run for roughly 6 to 11 cycles, which used a sample-barcoded 5' primer along with a J-beta primer mix. Via MiXCR, TCRdb re-called the 5' RACE reads, giving one row per CDR3 protein. In the table there are 650,000 to 950,000 distinct CDR3 sequences, more than 40% of which are singletons. The sample consisted of blood. The receptors were sampled from a man aged 55 to 70 in good health.

V usage is TRBV20-1 and J usage is TRBJ2-5; 9 bases are a match to TRBD2. J gave up 3 bases and V 5 bases, and 10 bases lay outside the gene matches. CDR1 and CDR2 from the germline V gene are DFQATT and SNEGSKA (reference sequence). The CDR3 has 15 amino acids. CDR3: CSAGGERGAEETQYF. DNA for the CDR3: TGCAGTGCTGGGGGGGAGCGGGGGGCCGAAGAGACCCAGTACTTC.

This clonotype was recorded at least ten times. This sequence joins TRBV29-1 and TRBJ2-3, with unresolved D. CDR3 length: 15 residues. CDR1 and CDR2 from the germline V gene are SQVTM and ANQGSEA. V was pared by 4 bases and J by 1 base, with 15 bases between. This CDR3 reads CSVAPRLSGTDTQYF. The DNA for the CDR3 is TGCAGCGTTGCCCCCCGGTTAAGTGGCACAGATACGCAGTATTTT.

Only one count was recorded for this clonotype. The V and J genes are TRBV7-9 and TRBJ1-6; weak D call: TRBD1 (5 bases). The V gene lost 4 bases and the J gene lost 5 bases, with 15 bases spanning the gap. CDR3 length: 16 amino acids. Germline V gene data show CDR1 as SEHNR and CDR2 as FQNEAQ (reference sequence). As DNA, the CDR3 is TGTGCCAGCAGCTCCGGGACCGAGGCCGATAATTCACCCCTCCACTTT. As protein: CASSSGTEADNSPLHF. The full variable domain, with the rest looked up from reference TRBV7-9 and TRBJ1-6, is DTGVSQNPRHKITKRGQNVTFRCDPISEHNRLYWYRQTLGQGPEFLTYFQNEAQLEKSRLLSDRFSAERPKGSFSTLEIQRTEQGDSAMYLCASSSGTEADNSPLHFGNGTRLTVT.

The chain has TRBV10-2 and TRBJ2-1; 8 nucleotides agree with TRBD2. Germline loops: CDR1 WSHSY, CDR2 SAAADI. V shed 4 bases, J shed 6 bases, and the junction held 11 bases outside the gene matches. This CDR3 is 16 amino acids long. CDR3 in amino acids: CASSAHGTSSTNEQFF. The CDR3 region has the DNA TGCGCCAGCAGTGCCCACGGGACTAGTTCTACCAATGAGCAGTTCTTC.

The chain uses TRBV4-3 and TRBJ2-1; D unclear. CDR1 is LGHNA and CDR2 is YSLEER in the germline V gene. With 0 bases removed from V and 7 bases from J, the gap between germline ends came to 7 bases. The CDR3 is 13 residues long. In DNA form, the CDR3 reads TGCGCCAGCAGCCAAGATCTCTTGAATGAGCAGTTCTTC. Translating it yields CASSQDLLNEQFF.

This clonotype was detected only once. The gene calls are TRBV6-1 and TRBJ2-7; 8 bases map to TRBD1. The V segment lost 5 bases and the J segment 2 bases; nucleotides outside the gene matches: 5. CDR3 size: 14 residues. Germline-derived CDR1 and CDR2 are MNHNS and SASEGT. In DNA form, the CDR3 reads TGTGCCAGCAGTACCCGGACAGGGACCTACGAGCAGTACTTC. Translated, it gives CASSTRTGTYEQYF.

This rearrangement joins TRBV20-1 to TRBJ2-2; D is perhaps TRBD1 or TRBD2 (6 bases each). With 3 bases removed from V and 0 bases from J, the gap between germline ends came to 14 bases. Germline V gives CDR1 DFQATT, CDR2 SNEGSKA (reference sequence). CDR3 length: 16 residues. Here the CDR3 reads CSARRDTRANTGELFF. The CDR3 coding sequence is TGCAGTGCTAGGCGGGACACACGGGCGAACACCGGGGAGCTGTTTTTT.

In this sample, this clonotype turned up a few times. The rearrangement links TRBV12-3 or TRBV12-4 to TRBJ1-4; the D gene is possibly TRBD1 (5 bases). Trimming stripped 6 bases from V and 0 bases from J, with 11 bases between. CDR3 length equals 15 residues. CDR3 DNA sequence: TGTGCCAGCAGAATGGGACGGACAACTAATGAAAAACTGTTTTTT. This gives the protein CASRMGRTTNEKLFF.

This chain joins TRBV4-3 and TRBJ2-7, with D unresolved. The CDR3 has 13 residues. V shed 4 bases and J shed 6 bases, with 13 bases lying between them. Germline CDR1 reads LGHNA; CDR2 reads YSLEER. The CDR3 loop reads CASSPNKGREQYF. CDR3 nucleotide sequence: TGCGCCAGCAGCCCTAACAAGGGTCGCGAGCAGTACTTC.

The chain combines TRBV2 with TRBJ2-1; D is ambiguous. Between the trimmed V and J ends, which lost 6 bases and 9 bases, there was a span of 9 bases. CDR1 and CDR2 (germline): SNHLY, FYNNEI. CDR3 length: 11 residues. CDR3 protein: CASRVLSEQFF. CDR3 nucleotide sequence: TGTGCCAGCAGAGTACTGAGTGAGCAGTTCTTC.

This clonotype was counted at least ten times. The rearrangement uses TRBV20-1 and TRBJ1-2; D remains unclear. Germline assignment: CDR1 DFQATT and CDR2 SNEGSKA (reference sequence). The V end lost 3 bases, the J end lost 4 bases, and 15 bases lay between the germline ends. The CDR3 covers 14 residues. CDR3 nucleotide sequence: TGCAGTGCTAGCACGGCCCCCTCAGGCTATGGCTACACCTTC. Translation: CSASTAPSGYGYTF.

CDR3 loop: CASSAGSNTEAFF. The CDR3 DNA follows: TGCGCCAGCAGCGCAGGCTCGAACACTGAAGCTTTCTTT. The chain has TRBV4-1 and TRBJ1-1, with D uncertain. Trimming removed 5 bases from V and 1 base from J, with 8 bases in between. CDR3 length: 13 residues. CDR1 is MGHRA, CDR2 YSYEKL, per germline.

This clonotype has a handful of counts. The J gene is TRBJ2-1, the V gene TRBV6-2 or TRBV6-3; the D gene is possibly TRBD2 (5 bases). V was shortened by 4 bases and J by 5 bases, with 12 bases between the two germline ends. The CDR3 covers 14 residues. The germline V gene has CDR1 MNHEY and CDR2 SVGEGT. CDR3 nucleotides: TGTGCCAGCAGTTCTGGCGGGCATGACAATGAGCAGTTCTTC. It yields the protein CASSSGGHDNEQFF.

This clonotype was found a few times. V and J are TRBV10-3 and TRBJ2-1; tentatively, D is TRBD1 or TRBD2 (5 bases each). TRBJ2-7 matches the DNA end more closely, so the J call is doubtful. The CDR3 extends over 15 amino acids. The V gene's germline CDR1 is ENHRY and CDR2 SYGVKD. Here the CDR3 reads CAISEGDGYYNEQYF. In DNA, the CDR3 is TGTGCCATCAGTGAGGGGGACGGCTACTACAATGAGCAGTACTTC.

A word on this clonotype: One end of the junction fails to match germline, which may point to a read error. The V call is TRBV4-1, the J call TRBJ1-4; D is unresolved. CDR1 is MGHRA, CDR2 YSYEKL, per germline. CDR3 length: 12 residues. CDR3 in DNA: TGCGCCAGCAGCGTTCCGAATGGAAAACTGTTTTTT. Translating it yields CASSVPNGKLFF.

In this sample, this clonotype turned up once. The rearrangement links TRBV20-1 to TRBJ1-5; TRBD1 matches 9 bases. Germline V gene sequence: CDR1 DFQATT, CDR2 SNEGSKA (reference sequence). Trimming removed 2 bases from V and 5 bases from J; junction bases left unmatched: 4. The CDR3 spans 14 residues. CDR3 sequence reads: CSARRTGEYQPQHF. CDR3 DNA: TGCAGTGCTAGAAGGACAGGGGAATATCAGCCCCAGCATTTT.

There are a few counts of this clonotype. The rearrangement uses TRBV29-1 and TRBJ1-1; 8 nucleotides align to TRBD1. J lost 6 bases, V lost 6 bases, and 12 bases had no gene match. The CDR3 consists of 14 residues. Germline CDR1 is SQVTM and CDR2 is ANQGSEA. The CDR3 protein is CSVAATLQGAEAFF. CDR3 sequence (DNA): TGCAGCGTCGCAGCCACCCTACAGGGGGCTGAAGCTTTCTTT.

This chain connects TRBV12-3 or TRBV12-4 to TRBJ2-1, with no clear D. V gave up 4 bases and J gave up 6 bases, with 7 bases separating them. CDR3 length: 12 residues. The CDR3 protein is CASSWRSNEQFF. CDR3 sequence (DNA): TGTGCCAGCAGTTGGCGGTCCAATGAGCAGTTCTTC.

This clonotype has a handful of counts. The chain recombines TRBV11-2 with TRBJ2-1, with 9 bases that match TRBD1. Germline lookup yields CDR1 SGHAT and CDR2 FQNNGV. The V and J ends lost 5 bases and 8 bases, in that order; junction bases with no gene match: 10. The CDR3 consists of 15 residues. This chain's CDR3 is CASSPDRGLSHEQFF. CDR3 sequence (DNA): TGTGCCAGCAGCCCGGACAGGGGTTTGAGCCATGAGCAGTTCTTC.

The gene calls are TRBV29-1 and TRBJ2-1, with 7 bases lining up with TRBD2. After removal of 3 bases from V and 1 base from J, the junction contained 6 bases not matched to a gene. The germline V gene encodes CDR1 SQVTM and CDR2 ANQGSEA. The CDR3 contains 15 residues. DNA for the CDR3: TGCAGCGTTGACGGCGGGGGAGTATCCTACAATGAGCAGTTCTTC. Translated: CSVDGGGVSYNEQFF.

The chain has TRBV5-1 and TRBJ2-5; no firm D call. The V gene lost 0 bases and the J gene lost 9 bases, with 12 bases spanning the gap. This CDR3 has 13 residues. Germline V gene sequence: CDR1 SGHRS, CDR2 YFSETQ. The CDR3 protein is CASSLDGVGPQYF. The CDR3 coding sequence is TGCGCCAGCAGCTTGGATGGCGTCGGACCCCAGTACTTC.

The V call is TRBV6-5, the J call TRBJ2-7; 9 nucleotides line up with TRBD1. The CDR3 consists of 16 residues. Germline CDR1 reads MNHEY; CDR2 reads SVGAGI. V was pared by 7 bases and J by 7 bases, with 17 bases of the junction left unmatched. The CDR3 spells CASKITGTGPVLEQYF. In nucleotides, the CDR3 is TGTGCCAGCAAAATCACCGGGACAGGGCCGGTCTTGGAGCAGTACTTC.

This clonotype was observed a few times. CDR3: CASSQGLADSYEQYF. The CDR3 region has the DNA TGTGCCAGCAGCCAAGGGCTAGCAGACTCCTACGAGCAGTACTTC. The V call is TRBV3-1, the J call TRBJ2-7, with D possibly being TRBD2 (5 bases). Germline-derived CDR1 and CDR2 are LGHDT and YNNKEL (reference sequence). V was cut by 1 base and J by 0 bases, with 10 bases left in between. There are 15 residues in the CDR3.

The gene calls are TRBV6-5 and TRBJ1-4; TRBD1 aligns across 7 bases. The V gene's germline CDR1 is MNHEY and CDR2 SVGAGI. This CDR3 region has 15 residues. The junction had 4 bases not matched to a gene; V was cut back by 6 bases and J by 0 bases. CDR3 amino acids: CASRRDRATNEKLFF. The CDR3 bases are TGTGCCAGCAGAAGAGACAGGGCAACTAATGAAAAACTGTTTTTT.

In its sample, this clonotype was seen a few times. This chain uses TRBV7-9 with TRBJ2-7; TRBD1 matches at 7 bases. Trimming cost V 5 bases and J 5 bases; bases outside gene matches: 12. Germline CDR1 is SEHNR and CDR2 is FQNEAQ (reference sequence). The CDR3 consists of 15 residues. The DNA of the CDR3 is TGTGCCAGCAGCGATGGGTGGGACAGATACCACGAGCAGTACTTC. It translates to CASSDGWDRYHEQYF.

This chain uses TRBV12-3 or TRBV12-4 with TRBJ1-1, with unresolved D. Trimming pared 3 bases from V and 5 bases from J, leaving 7 bases between. This CDR3 spans 12 amino acids. CDR3: CASSFTGTEAFF. The CDR3 DNA reads TGTGCCAGCAGTTTTACGGGGACTGAAGCTTTCTTT.

The chain recombines TRBV7-8 with TRBJ2-1; maybe TRBD2 (5 bases). V lost 2 bases and J 9 bases, leaving 20 bases between the germline ends. From germline, CDR1 is SGHVS and CDR2 FQNEAQ. The CDR3 has 16 amino acids. As DNA, the CDR3 is TGTGCCAGCAGCTTATCTCCGCCAGGAAGGGCGGGTGAGCAGTTCTTC. Translated: CASSLSPPGRAGEQFF.